The 13 T cell receptor beta chains listed next were all sequenced from one sample in a study of regulatory T cells in long-lasting Graves disease. Time point defined: newly diagnosed GD, antithyroid drugs for less than 3 months. Scientists built the TCR library using RNA that was extracted from PBMCs. In building TCR beta libraries, iRepertoire HTBI primers were used together with Arm-PCR of CDR3 regions. TCRdb passed the multiplex PCR reads through MiXCR, listing each CDR3 protein once. The sample carries 400,000 to 550,000 distinct CDR3 sequences, roughly 15% recorded once. This sample also belongs to another study, concerning T cells in Graves' hyperthyroidism and ophthalmopathy.

The sequencing here drew on peripheral blood mononuclear cells (PBMCs), taken at new diagnosis, from a patient treated with antithyroid drugs. The receptors stem from a woman aged 30 to 39 with Graves disease.

This clonotype was counted ten times or more. The chain has TRBV11-2 and TRBJ2-7; 11 nucleotides align to TRBD2. The CDR3 consists of 15 residues. The germline V gene has CDR1 SGHAT and CDR2 FQNNGV. V shed 1 base and J 3 bases; nucleotides not matched to a gene: 2. The CDR3 reads CASSLATSGIYEQYF. In DNA, the CDR3 is TGTGCCAGCAGCTTAGCGACTAGCGGGATCTACGAGCAGTACTTC.

This clonotype was detected a few times. This may stem from a read error, because a much larger clone lies one nucleotide away. This rearrangement joins TRBV7-2 to TRBJ2-1; TRBD1 matches at 8 bases. The CDR3 is made up of 16 amino acids. The germline V gene encodes CDR1 SGHTA and CDR2 FQGNSA. V shed 1 base and J 1 base; nucleotides not matched to a gene: 3. The DNA for the CDR3 is TGTGCCAGCAGCTTAGGACAGGGGAGGTCCTACAATGAGCAGTTCTTC. Amino acid sequence: CASSLGQGRSYNEQFF.

The genes are TRBV6-5 and TRBJ1-4; D uncertain. CDR3 length: 15 residues. Trimming took 2 bases from V and 10 from J, leaving 17 bases between them. CDR1 is MNHEY, CDR2 SVGAGI, per germline. Written as DNA, the CDR3 is TGTGCCAGCAGTTACGACCCGGTCAAGGGTGGAAAACTGTTTTTT. Encoded protein: CASSYDPVKGGKLFF.

This sequence joins TRBV9 and TRBJ2-2; D is unclear. Germline lookup yields CDR1 SGDLS and CDR2 YYNGEE. Trimming shortened V by 5 bases and J by 7 bases, and 9 bases separated the two germline ends. This CDR3 region has 12 residues. CDR3 residues: CASRPIGGELFF. The CDR3 bases are TGTGCCAGCAGGCCAATAGGCGGGGAGCTGTTTTTT.

The rearrangement uses TRBV20-1 and TRBJ1-6, with D possibly being TRBD1 (6 bases). The germline gives CDR1 DFQATT, CDR2 SNEGSKA (reference sequence). The CDR3 contains 18 residues. Trimming took 4 bases from V and 4 from J, leaving 23 bases between them. As DNA, the CDR3 is TGCAGTGCTATGGGGGCAGGTGGCAACAGGGTTTATAATTCACCCCTCCACTTT. The encoded protein is CSAMGAGGNRVYNSPLHF.

This clonotype was seen a few times. V and J are TRBV12-5 and TRBJ2-3; D tentatively reads TRBD1 or TRBD2 (5 bases each). The length of the CDR3 is 13 residues. V dropped 6 bases and J dropped 2 bases, with 9 bases sitting between them. Germline CDR1 is LGHNT and CDR2 is FRNRAP. The CDR3 is CASGKGTTDTQYF. The DNA for the CDR3 is TGTGCTAGTGGGAAGGGGACCACAGATACGCAGTATTTT.

There are a few counts of this clonotype. The chain carries TRBV30 and TRBJ2-5; D assignment may be TRBD1 or TRBD2 (5 bases each). V lost 5 bases, J lost 5 bases, and 21 bases lay in between. There are 15 residues in the CDR3. CDR1 is GTSNPN, CDR2 SVGIG, per germline (reference sequence). CDR3 residues: CAWERGASLVETQYF. The CDR3 bases are TGTGCCTGGGAGAGAGGGGCGAGTTTAGTGGAGACCCAGTACTTC.

Turning to this clonotype: A much larger clone differs from this one at a single base, so this may be a read error. Because the CDR3 is missing its conserved closing phenylalanine or tryptophan, this is likely a read error. V gene TRBV12-3 or TRBV12-4 combines with J gene TRBJ1-5, with D possibly TRBD1 on 5 matching bases. This CDR3 comprises 15 residues. Trimming removed 5 bases from V and 4 bases from J, with 15 bases in between. CDR3 sequence reads: CASSLMAQGNQPQHL. The DNA of the CDR3 is TGTGCCAGCAGTCTTATGGCGCAGGGTAATCAGCCCCAGCATCTT.

This clonotype was seen ten or more times. V gene TRBV11-2 combines with J gene TRBJ1-2; D possibly corresponds to TRBD1 (5 bases). Looked up from germline, CDR1 is SGHAT and CDR2 is FQNNGV. V lost 0 bases, J lost 8 bases, and 16 bases lay in between. The CDR3 contains 15 residues. The CDR3 coding sequence is TGTGCCAGCAGCTTAGATCCGCGGGGCGCGGGGGGCTACACCTTC. The encoded protein is CASSLDPRGAGGYTF.

This clonotype has at least ten counts. The chain employs TRBV7-8 and TRBJ1-1, with D maybe TRBD1 (6 bases). The V and J ends lost 3 bases and 6 bases respectively, with 20 bases between them. Germline CDR1 reads SGHVS; CDR2 reads FQNEAQ. CDR3 length equals 16 residues. The CDR3 sequence: CASSFLGPRGGPEAFF. The CDR3 nucleotides read TGTGCCAGCAGCTTTTTGGGGCCAAGGGGGGGGCCTGAAGCTTTCTTT.

This clonotype appeared a few times. The V gene is TRBV18, the J gene TRBJ1-2; 9 bases fit TRBD1. The CDR3 spans 15 residues. Trimming at V came to 6 bases and at J to 1 base, leaving 6 bases not matched to a gene. Germline CDR1 KGHSH, CDR2 LQKENI. The CDR3: CASSPDRGLNYGYTF. CDR3 DNA sequence: TGTGCCAGCTCCCCGGACAGGGGACTTAACTATGGCTACACCTTC.

This clonotype has a count of ten or more. This chain joins TRBV28 and TRBJ2-1; 10 bases match TRBD2. The V segment lost 6 bases and the J segment 9 bases; nucleotides outside the gene matches: 5. This CDR3 is built from 13 residues. Germline-derived CDR1 and CDR2 are MDHEN and SYDVKM. The CDR3 region has the DNA TGTGCCAGCAGGCCTAGCGGGAGCCCTGAGCAGTTCTTC. Translation gives CASRPSGSPEQFF.

There are a few counts of this clonotype. The chain links TRBV4-1 to TRBJ1-1, with D unresolved. This CDR3 region has 14 residues. With 2 bases removed from V and 11 bases from J, the gap between germline ends came to 18 bases. CDR1 is MGHRA and CDR2 is YSYEKL in the germline V gene. CDR3 DNA: TGCGCCAGCAGCCAACCCTTCCTCGGACTGGGGGCTTTCTTT. Its translation: CASSQPFLGLGAFF.